This is a list of T cell receptor beta chains from one sample in a study of blood T cell repertoires in COVID-19. Data came from immunoSEQ multiplex PCR; TCRdb stores just in-frame clones and leaves some out. The top ten hold about a fifth of the sample, which has about 160,000 clones, about 80% seen once. The sequenced material came from peripheral blood. Every receptor here comes from a woman of 80 years or more with acute or convalescent COVID-19. Both conserved end residues are part of each CDR3. The order of the fields is D gene, clone size, V gene, J gene, CDR3 DNA, CDR3 protein. D genes are given only for firm matches. Expanded clones get a size class; other rows say once, few or many, or leave the size out.

-,-,TRBV19,TRBJ1-1,TGTGCCAGTGGGCGTGGGGCAGGGGTGACTGAAGCTTTCTTT,CASGRGAGVTEAFF
TRBD1,few,TRBV6-1,TRBJ1-5,TGTGCCAGCAGTGAAGGATGGGGACAGGGGGGGGTTTCCAATCAGCCCCAGCATTTT,CASSEGWGQGGVSNQPQHF
-,many,TRBV30,TRBJ2-7,TGTGCCTGGAGTGTAGGCCAGGGTTTCGAGCAGTACTTC,CAWSVGQGFEQYF
-,-,TRBV4-1,TRBJ1-1,TGCGCCAGCAGCCAAAGAGGGGCAGGGGATGAAGCTTTCTTT,CASSQRGAGDEAFF
-,-,TRBV3-1/TRBV3-2,TRBJ2-1,TGTGCCAGCAGCCGCTCCGGGACCAGGCGGGGGCGGGAGAATGAGCAGTTCTTC,CASSRSGTRRGRENEQFF
TRBD2,-,TRBV10-3,TRBJ2-1,TGTGCCATCAGTGGGACTAGCGGGACCCACAATGAGCAGTTCTTC,CAISGTSGTHNEQFF
-,-,TRBV2,TRBJ2-6,TGTGCCAGCGGACATAGCTCTGGGGCCAACGTCCTGACTTTC,CASGHSSGANVLTF
TRBD2,-,TRBV2,TRBJ2-7,TGTGCCAGCAGTGGGACTAGAAGCTACGAGCAGTACTTC,CASSGTRSYEQYF
-,-,TRBV2,TRBJ1-2,TGTGCCAGCAGAGGAACCGACAGCCTCTATGGCTACACCTTC,CASRGTDSLYGYTF
-,-,TRBV19,TRBJ2-2,TGTGCCAGTAGTCACTCAGGCGGGACCCGGACCGGGGAGCTGTTTTTT,CASSHSGGTRTGELFF
-,-,TRBV19,TRBJ1-5,TGTGCCAGTAGTATATATCCCCAGGGGCGGACAAAACAGCCCCAGCATTTT,CASSIYPQGRTKQPQHF
-,-,TRBV18,TRBJ1-6,TGTGCCAGCTCACCACTTTCGGCCTATAATTCACCCCTCCACTTT,CASSPLSAYNSPLHF
TRBD2,-,TRBV5-1,TRBJ2-7,TGCGCCAGCAGCGAGGGACTAGCGGGTACCGAGCAGTACTTC,CASSEGLAGTEQYF
-,-,TRBV11-3,TRBJ2-3,TGTGCCAGCAGTTCCGGGGATTATAGCACAGATACGCAGTATTTT,CASSSGDYSTDTQYF
TRBD2,-,TRBV2,TRBJ2-3,TGTGCCAGCAGTGAGGCTAGCGGAGATACGCAGTATTTT,CASSEASGDTQYF
-,-,TRBV7-2,TRBJ1-5,TGTGCCAGCAGCTTAGAAAGTCGGGTGCCCCAGCATTTT,CASSLESRVPQHF
-,-,TRBV5-1,TRBJ1-6,TGCGCCAGCAGCTTGGGGACAGACTATAATTCACCCCTCCACTTT,CASSLGTDYNSPLHF
-,-,TRBV30,TRBJ1-5,TGTGCCTGGAGTGTACTCGGCAGGGGTCCGGGTCAGCCCCAGCATTTT,CAWSVLGRGPGQPQHF
-,-,TRBV7-9,TRBJ1-1,TGTGCCAGCAGGGGAGACCGAGACACTGAAGCTTTCTTT,CASRGDRDTEAFF
TRBD1,-,TRBV9,TRBJ1-3,TGTGCCAGCAGTAAGACGTTGGGACAGGGGGCGCTCGCTGGAAACACCATATATTTT,CASSKTLGQGALAGNTIYF